This T cell receptor beta chain was retrieved from a study of cytomegalovirus exposure and HLA in healthy donors. As concerns this clone: Antigen unknown.

The primer mix had 60 Vbeta and 13 Jbeta primers. TCRdb keeps only in-frame clones here, not all; method: immunoSEQ multiplex PCR. This sample carries some 160,000 clones, around three quarters of them seen once, and the ten largest clones take approximately 3.1%. Per the germline V gene, CDR1 is SGHNT and CDR2 is YYREEE (reference sequence). V shed 3 bases, J shed 1 base, and the junction held 4 bases outside the gene matches. The CDR3 length is 16 residues. General study results and limits: A list of around 160 TCR beta chains associated with cytomegalovirus was given. Three chains linked to CMV were shown in vitro to be specific for CMV antigens. Per a prior analysis, the majority of TCR beta V segments were productive roughly 87% or roughly 30% of the time. The only immune exposure information that was available was CMV serostatus.

Sequencing was performed on PBMCs. The source of this sequence is a woman in her forties in good health and CMV-seronegative. The chain joins TRBV5-4 to TRBJ2-1, with TRBD2 matching 10 bases. The CDR3 region has the DNA TGTGCCAGCAGCTGGGCACTAGCGGGGTCCTACAATGAGCAGTTCTTC. Encoded protein: CASSWALAGSYNEQFF. Combining the CDR3 with reference TRBV5-4 and TRBJ2-1 gives the whole variable domain ETGVTQSPTHLIKTRGQQVTLRCSSQSGHNTVSWYQQALGQGPQFIFQYYREEENGRGNFPPRFSGLQFPNYSSELNVNALELDDSALYLCASSWALAGSYNEQFFGPGTRLTVL.